Shown below are 23 T cell receptor beta chains from a single sample sequenced in a study of T cells after yellow fever vaccination. Each CDR3 protein is one row after TCRdb ran MiXCR on the 5' RACE reads. The sample holds 140,000 to 150,000 distinct CDR3 sequences; about 6.9% are singletons and the top ten take 0.55% to 0.7%. The starting material was CD4+ T cells sorted from PBMCs, obtained 10 days after the yellow fever booster vaccination. Receptor source: a man aged 25 to 40 who received the YFV17D yellow fever vaccine.

The rearrangement links TRBV20-1 to TRBJ2-6; possibly TRBD1 for D (6 bases). Trimming took 6 bases from V and 1 from J, leaving 16 bases between them. CDR1 is DFQATT, CDR2 SNEGSKA, per germline (reference sequence). This CDR3 comprises 16 residues. The DNA for the CDR3 is TGCAGTGCCGCAGGGGCACAGCTATCTGGGGCCAACGTCCTGACTTTC. Translation gives CSAAGAQLSGANVLTF.

This clonotype was observed many times. As DNA, the CDR3 is TGTGCCAGCAGTGACCCGGGGGTCAATGAGCAGTTCTTC. It is translated as CASSDPGVNEQFF. The chain carries TRBV6-2 or TRBV6-3 and TRBJ2-1, with D possibly TRBD2 on 6 matching bases. This CDR3 region has 13 residues. Germline-derived CDR1 and CDR2 are MNHEY and SVGEGT. V was pared by 5 bases and J by 6 bases, with 11 bases between.

The V call is TRBV4-3, the J call TRBJ2-1, with a possible D match to TRBD2 (6 bases). Germline CDR1 is LGHNA and CDR2 is YSLEER. The CDR3 totals 15 residues. Trimming cost V 4 bases and J 13 bases, with 23 bases left between them. The CDR3 sequence: CASSPYEAGTYTQFF. The CDR3 nucleotides are TGCGCCAGCAGCCCCTACGAAGCCGGGACTTATACCCAGTTCTTC.

This clonotype showed up many times. V gene TRBV12-3 or TRBV12-4 combines with J gene TRBJ1-3, with a tentative D call TRBD1 (6 bases). The CDR3 spans 14 residues. V shed 2 bases and J shed 4 bases, with 9 bases lying between them. CDR3 nucleotide sequence: TGTGCCAGCAGTTTAAGGGGGATAGGAAACACCATATATTTT. Residues: CASSLRGIGNTIYF.

This clonotype was detected only a few times. The chain links TRBV7-2 to TRBJ1-5; 9 nucleotides match TRBD1. Germline CDR1 and CDR2: SGHTA and FQGNSA. J lost 7 bases, V lost 1 base, and 8 bases had no gene match. The CDR3 consists of 16 residues. The DNA for the CDR3 is TGTGCCAGCAGCTTAGGGGGACAGGGTTGGGGCCAGCCCCAGCATTTT. Translating gives CASSLGGQGWGQPQHF.

This clonotype was counted at least ten times. The chain has TRBV5-1 and TRBJ2-7; no clear D. From germline, CDR1 is SGHRS and CDR2 YFSETQ. CDR3 length equals 15 residues. Between the trimmed V and J ends, which lost 4 bases and 6 bases, there was a span of 20 bases. The DNA of the CDR3 is TGCGCCAGCAGCGCGCAGACACCCCGTGTCACCGAGCAGTACTTC. This encodes CASSAQTPRVTEQYF.

This clonotype has at least ten counts. J is TRBJ2-2 and V is TRBV4-2; TRBD1 is a possible D gene (7 bases). In germline, CDR1 is LGHNA, CDR2 YNFKEQ. The CDR3 runs 19 residues. V was shortened by 4 bases and J by 2 bases, with 23 bases between the two germline ends. This CDR3 reads CASSPDSGRGAINTGELFF. DNA of the CDR3: TGTGCCAGCAGCCCCGACTCGGGCAGGGGGGCTATAAACACCGGGGAGCTGTTTTTT.

This clonotype was detected a few times. The chain is built from TRBV25-1 and TRBJ2-6; D uncertain. V lost 3 bases and J lost 4, with 13 bases in between. This CDR3 is 16 amino acids long. From germline, CDR1 is MGHDK and CDR2 SYGVNS. Written as DNA, the CDR3 is TGTGCCAGCAGTGAGTGGACGGCCTACGGGGCCAACGTCCTGACTTTC. This translates into CASSEWTAYGANVLTF.

This clonotype was picked up many times. This chain connects TRBV7-9 to TRBJ2-2; no firm D call. Germline V gives CDR1 SEHNR, CDR2 FQNEAQ (reference sequence). The CDR3 consists of 15 residues. The V and J ends lost 8 bases and 0 bases respectively, with 13 bases between them. The CDR3 loop reads CASWARRSNTGELFF. The CDR3 region has the DNA TGTGCCAGCTGGGCGCGGAGATCGAACACCGGGGAGCTGTTTTTT.

In DNA form, the CDR3 reads TGTGCCAGCAGTTACGCTAGCGGGTACGAGCAGTACTTC. This translates into CASSYASGYEQYF. The V and J genes are TRBV6-5 and TRBJ2-7, with 8 positions matching TRBD2. V lost 2 bases to trimming and J lost 4 bases; unmatched junction nucleotides: 1. The length of the CDR3 is 13 residues. The germline V gene has CDR1 MNHEY and CDR2 SVGAGI.

This clonotype was observed a few times. V gene TRBV19 combines with J gene TRBJ2-7; D gene ambiguous. CDR3 length equals 12 residues. V lost 6 bases, J lost 3 bases, and 9 bases lay in between. Germline values: CDR1 LNHDA, CDR2 SQIVND (reference sequence). The DNA of the CDR3 is TGTGCCAGTAGGTCGGAAATCTACGAGCAGTACTTC. It encodes CASRSEIYEQYF.

This clonotype was seen at least ten times. The gene calls are TRBV3-1 and TRBJ2-7; 7 bases map to TRBD2. The CDR3 contains 13 residues. Per germline, CDR1 LGHDT and CDR2 YNNKEL (reference sequence). V dropped 5 bases and J dropped 5; count of bases not matched to a gene: 6. The CDR3 is CASSYRGRDEQYF. Written as DNA, the CDR3 is TGTGCCAGCAGCTATCGAGGGAGGGACGAGCAGTACTTC.

A few counts support this clonotype. The rearrangement links TRBV5-1 to TRBJ2-5; TRBD2 agrees at 7 bases. Looked up from germline, CDR1 is SGHRS and CDR2 is YFSETQ. Trimming removed 4 bases from V and 0 bases from J; junction bases left unmatched: 3. This CDR3 is built from 14 residues. DNA of the CDR3: TGCGCCAGCAGCCTAAGCGGGAACCAAGAGACCCAGTACTTC. Its protein is CASSLSGNQETQYF. The whole variable domain, filled in from reference TRBV5-1 and TRBJ2-5, reads KAGVTQTPRYLIKTRGQQVTLSCSPISGHRSVSWYQQTPGQGLQFLFEYFSETQRNKGNFPGRFSGRQFSNSRSEMNVSTLELGDSALYLCASSLSGNQETQYFGPGTRLLVL.

This clonotype was observed at least ten times. The chain is built from TRBV27 and TRBJ2-3; 9 nucleotides line up with TRBD1. With 5 bases clipped from V and 4 bases from J, the junction kept 7 bases outside the gene matches. This CDR3 has 15 amino acids. Germline lookup yields CDR1 MNHEY and CDR2 SMNVEV (reference sequence). CDR3 DNA sequence: TGTGCCAGCAGTGCTCAAACAGGGGGCGCAGATACGCAGTATTTT. Its translation: CASSAQTGGADTQYF.

The table lists this clonotype with many counts. V is TRBV5-1 and J is TRBJ2-5; 7 bases match TRBD2. This CDR3 contains 14 residues. Trimming cost V 4 bases and J 5 bases; bases outside gene matches: 8. Germline CDR1 is SGHRS and CDR2 is YFSETQ. The CDR3 coding sequence is TGCGCCAGCAGCCCAGATACTAGCGTCGAGACCCAGTACTTC. It is translated as CASSPDTSVETQYF.

This clonotype was observed many times. This chain joins TRBV5-4 and TRBJ2-1; 10 nucleotides align to TRBD1. Germline V gene sequence: CDR1 SGHNT, CDR2 YYREEE (reference sequence). The V and J ends lost 5 bases and 9 bases, in that order; junction bases with no gene match: 20. The CDR3 has 18 residues. CDR3 residues: CASSSGTGVRATTGEQFF. CDR3 DNA sequence: TGTGCCAGCAGTTCCGGGACAGGGGTGAGGGCCACAACGGGTGAGCAGTTCTTC. Based on the CDR3 plus reference TRBV5-4 and TRBJ2-1, the full variable domain is ETGVTQSPTHLIKTRGQQVTLRCSSQSGHNTVSWYQQALGQGPQFIFQYYREEENGRGNFPPRFSGLQFPNYSSELNVNALELDDSALYLCASSSGTGVRATTGEQFFGPGTRLTVL.

This clonotype was recorded a few times. The V call is TRBV12-3 or TRBV12-4, the J call TRBJ2-7, with 8 positions matching TRBD2. After removal of 1 base from V and 5 bases from J, the junction contained 4 bases not matched to a gene. The CDR3 totals 14 residues. DNA of the CDR3: TGTGCCAGCAGTTTAGGATCCGGGAGGGACGAGCAGTACTTC. This translates into CASSLGSGRDEQYF.

This clonotype was recorded many times. The rearrangement links TRBV7-4 to TRBJ2-2; TRBD2 matches 7 bases. V trimming: 0 bases; J trimming: 4 bases; junction bases outside the gene matches: 5. This CDR3 has 16 residues. Per germline, CDR1 SGHVT and CDR2 SQSDAQ. The CDR3 protein is CASSLARESGTGELFF. CDR3 nucleotide sequence: TGTGCCAGCAGCTTAGCGCGGGAGTCAGGCACCGGGGAGCTGTTTTTT.

This clonotype was observed many times. This chain uses TRBV5-1 with TRBJ2-2; D is ambiguous. The CDR3 is made up of 15 amino acids. Germline lookup yields CDR1 SGHRS and CDR2 YFSETQ. Between the trimmed V and J ends, which lost 0 bases and 1 base, there was a span of 7 bases. The CDR3: CASSLGSLNTGELFF. DNA for the CDR3: TGCGCCAGCAGCTTGGGCTCGCTGAACACCGGGGAGCTGTTTTTT.

This clonotype came up many times. The chain links TRBV11-2 to TRBJ2-3; 10 positions agree with TRBD2. The V gene's germline CDR1 is SGHAT and CDR2 FQNNGV. The CDR3 spans 23 residues. With V trimmed by 0 bases and J by 6 bases, 27 bases remained unmatched. In nucleotides, the CDR3 is TGTGCCAGCAGCTTAGATCACGTAAAGCTCTATTATTCCCAGCGGGAGGGCAGGGATACGCAGTATTTT. It encodes CASSLDHVKLYYSQREGRDTQYF.

This clonotype was counted ten times or more. V and J are TRBV20-1 and TRBJ2-3, with 8 positions matching TRBD1. V shed 6 bases and J 2 bases; nucleotides not matched to a gene: 1. The germline gives CDR1 DFQATT, CDR2 SNEGSKA (reference sequence). The CDR3 is made up of 12 amino acids. The DNA for the CDR3 is TGCAGTGCCAGGGGGCCCACAGATACGCAGTATTTT. Translated, it gives CSARGPTDTQYF.

This clonotype was picked up many times. The V call is TRBV15, the J call TRBJ2-7; D not certain. The CDR3 runs 16 residues. In germline, CDR1 is LNHNV, CDR2 YYDKDF (reference sequence). V lost 0 bases to trimming and J lost 3 bases, with 15 bases between them. CDR3 region: CATSRDLVKGYYEQYF. CDR3 bases: TGTGCCACCAGCAGAGATTTGGTAAAGGGTTACTACGAGCAGTACTTC.

This clonotype appeared many times. The J gene is TRBJ2-5, the V gene TRBV15, with D possibly being TRBD2 (5 bases). Looked up from germline, CDR1 is LNHNV and CDR2 is YYDKDF (reference sequence). V was cut by 5 bases and J by 7 bases, with 11 bases left in between. This CDR3 is 12 amino acids long. This CDR3 reads CATSSSGRTQYF. The CDR3, as DNA: TGTGCCACCAGCTCCTCGGGGAGGACCCAGTACTTC.